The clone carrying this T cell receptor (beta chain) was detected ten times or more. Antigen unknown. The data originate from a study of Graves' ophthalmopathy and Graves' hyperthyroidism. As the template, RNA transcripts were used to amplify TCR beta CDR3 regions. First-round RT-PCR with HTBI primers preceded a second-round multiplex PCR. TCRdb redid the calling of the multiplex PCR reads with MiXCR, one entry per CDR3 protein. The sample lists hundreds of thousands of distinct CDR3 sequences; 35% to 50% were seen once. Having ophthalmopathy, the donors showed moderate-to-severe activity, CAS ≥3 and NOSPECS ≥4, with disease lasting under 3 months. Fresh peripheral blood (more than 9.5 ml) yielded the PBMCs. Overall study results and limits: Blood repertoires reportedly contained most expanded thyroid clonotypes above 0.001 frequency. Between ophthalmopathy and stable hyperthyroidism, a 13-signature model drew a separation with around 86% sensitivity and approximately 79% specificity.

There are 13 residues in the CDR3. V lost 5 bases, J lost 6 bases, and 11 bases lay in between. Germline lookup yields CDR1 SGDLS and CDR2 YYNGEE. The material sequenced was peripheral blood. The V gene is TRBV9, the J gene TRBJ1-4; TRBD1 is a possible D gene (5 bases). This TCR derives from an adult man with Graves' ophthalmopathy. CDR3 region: CASSRAGYEKLFF. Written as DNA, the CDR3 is TGTGCCAGCAGTCGGGCAGGGTATGAAAAACTGTTTTTT.